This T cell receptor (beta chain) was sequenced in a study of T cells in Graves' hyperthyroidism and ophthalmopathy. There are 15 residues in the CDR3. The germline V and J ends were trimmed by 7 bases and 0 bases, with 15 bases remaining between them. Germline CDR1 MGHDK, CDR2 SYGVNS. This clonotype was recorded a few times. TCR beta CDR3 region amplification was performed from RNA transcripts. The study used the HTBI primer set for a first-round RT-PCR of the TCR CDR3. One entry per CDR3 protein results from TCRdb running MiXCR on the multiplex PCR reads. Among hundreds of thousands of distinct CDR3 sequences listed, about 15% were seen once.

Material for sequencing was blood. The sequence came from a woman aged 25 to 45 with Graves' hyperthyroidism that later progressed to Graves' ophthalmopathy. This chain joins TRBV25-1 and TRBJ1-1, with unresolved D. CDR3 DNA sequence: TGTGCCAGCAAGCCCTCGGGAGCTTTGAACACTGAAGCTTTCTTT. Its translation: CASKPSGALNTEAFF.